Each of the 30 T cell receptor beta chains below was sequenced from the same sample in a study of identifying expanded T cells in peripheral blood. Data came from immunoSEQ multiplex PCR; TCRdb stores just in-frame clones and leaves some out. The sample lists about 91,000 clones; around 89% were seen once. Source material: blood. The receptors shown here come from a person aged 18 to 75 in good health.

This sequence joins TRBV18 and TRBJ2-1; D assignment may be TRBD1 or TRBD2 (6 bases each). Germline V gene data show CDR1 as KGHSH and CDR2 as LQKENI. This CDR3 is built from 13 residues. Trimming left V 1 base short and J 9 bases short, with 10 bases between. The CDR3 coding sequence is TGTGCCAGCTCACCACAGGGGGGTGTTGAGCAGTTCTTC. Its translation is CASSPQGGVEQFF.

Worth noting for this clone: One end of the junction varies from germline; a read error may be responsible. V gene TRBV6-6 combines with J gene TRBJ2-5, with 8 bases that match TRBD1. The germline CDR1 and CDR2 sequences are MNHNY and SVGAGI (reference sequence). CDR3 length equals 15 residues. CDR3 in amino acids: CASSYRLRGQESQYF. DNA for the CDR3: TGTGCCAGCAGTTACCGGCTCAGGGGGCAAGAGAGCCAGTACTTC.

The chain recombines TRBV9 with TRBJ2-3, with 7 bases that match TRBD2. V shed 0 bases and J 4 bases; nucleotides not matched to a gene: 14. The CDR3 spans 18 residues. From germline, CDR1 is SGDLS and CDR2 YYNGEE. CDR3 residues: CASSVALLGGSGADTQYF. The CDR3 DNA sequence: TGTGCCAGCAGCGTAGCCCTCTTGGGAGGGAGTGGAGCAGATACGCAGTATTTT. Supplemented by reference TRBV9 and TRBJ2-3, the full variable domain reads DSGVTQTPKHLITATGQRVTLRCSPRSGDLSVYWYQQSLDQGLQFLIQYYNGEERAKGNILERFSAQQFPDLHSELNLSSLELGDSALYFCASSVALLGGSGADTQYFGPGTRLTVL.

J is TRBJ2-1 and V is TRBV19; D is unresolved. This CDR3 contains 16 residues. Per the germline V gene, CDR1 is LNHDA and CDR2 is SQIVND (reference sequence). V lost 6 bases to trimming and J lost 0 bases, with 15 bases between them. The CDR3 bases are TGTGCCAGTAGGGGAATGATCGGAGCCTCCTACAATGAGCAGTTCTTC. This translates into CASRGMIGASYNEQFF.

The chain couples TRBV11-2 to TRBJ2-5; no clear D gene. Germline V lookup: CDR1 SGHAT, CDR2 FQNNGV. V was trimmed by 6 bases and J by 2 bases, leaving 13 bases between them. The CDR3 length is 14 residues. The CDR3 DNA reads TGTGCCAGCAGTTATCGGACGAAACAAGAGACCCAGTACTTC. This codes for CASSYRTKQETQYF.

The chain joins TRBV2 to TRBJ1-2; TRBD1 aligns across 8 bases. V shed 6 bases, J shed 8 bases, and the junction held 11 bases outside the gene matches. Per germline, CDR1 SNHLY and CDR2 FYNNEI. The CDR3 consists of 14 residues. CDR3 coding DNA: TGTGCCAGCAGCGCCCTGACAGGGGTCGGGGGCTACACCTTC. It is translated as CASSALTGVGGYTF.

The chain has TRBV10-3 and TRBJ1-1; D is uncertain. V dropped 7 bases and J dropped 2 bases, with 11 bases sitting between them. Germline V gene lookup returns CDR1 ENHRY and CDR2 SYGVKD. The CDR3 loop spans 13 amino acids. This CDR3 is CAIIKDLNTEAFF. The CDR3 DNA is TGTGCCATCATCAAGGACCTCAACACTGAAGCTTTCTTT.

J is TRBJ2-4 and V is TRBV30; possible D gene TRBD2, 6 bases. The germline V and J ends were trimmed by 2 bases and 8 bases, with 19 bases remaining between them. In germline, CDR1 is GTSNPN, CDR2 SVGIG (reference sequence). CDR3 length equals 15 residues. The DNA for the CDR3 is TGTGCCTGGAGTCCTTCAAGTGGGGGGTTTGACATTCAGTACTTC. This encodes CAWSPSSGGFDIQYF.

V is TRBV2 and J is TRBJ2-5; 12 bases align to TRBD1. The CDR3 runs to 15 residues. Trimming at V came to 4 bases and at J to 5 bases, leaving 5 bases not matched to a gene. Germline V CDR1 and CDR2: SNHLY, FYNNEI. The CDR3 loop is CASSAGTGGRETQYF. CDR3 sequence (DNA): TGTGCCAGCAGTGCCGGGACAGGGGGCCGGGAGACCCAGTACTTC.

This clone was picked up a small number of times. V is TRBV19 and J is TRBJ1-5; a possible D gene is TRBD1 (5 bases). This CDR3 is built from 14 residues. Germline-derived CDR1 and CDR2 are LNHDA and SQIVND (reference sequence). Trimming removed 4 bases at V and 9 bases at J, with 16 bases between. In nucleotides, the CDR3 is TGTGCCAGTAGTAACCCGGGGCACCCCAGGCCCCAGCATTTT. It encodes CASSNPGHPRPQHF.

This clone has more than one count but fewer than ten. The J gene is TRBJ2-6, the V gene TRBV9; D is perhaps TRBD1 (6 bases). In germline, CDR1 is SGDLS, CDR2 YYNGEE. V lost 0 bases to trimming and J lost 2 bases, with 9 bases between them. CDR3 length: 16 residues. CDR3 coding DNA: TGTGCCAGCAGCGTAGATGCAGGGGCTGGGGCCAACGTCCTGACTTTC. Encoded protein: CASSVDAGAGANVLTF.

The chain combines TRBV30 with TRBJ2-1; no definite D call. CDR1 is GTSNPN and CDR2 is SVGIG in the germline V gene (reference sequence). The V and J ends lost 2 bases and 7 bases respectively, with 6 bases between them. CDR3 length: 11 amino acids. CDR3 in amino acids: CAWSRKNEQFF. The CDR3 bases are TGTGCCTGGAGTCGCAAGAATGAGCAGTTCTTC.

This chain links TRBV5-1 with TRBJ2-3, with 13 bases matching TRBD2. Trimming took 1 base from V and 4 from J; bases not matched to a gene: 3. The CDR3 runs to 16 residues. Germline CDR1 reads SGHRS; CDR2 reads YFSETQ. Here the CDR3 DNA reads TGCGCCAGCAGCTTGACTAGCGGGGGGGCTTCAGATACGCAGTATTTT. This sequence encodes CASSLTSGGASDTQYF. The whole variable domain, filled in from reference TRBV5-1 and TRBJ2-3, reads KAGVTQTPRYLIKTRGQQVTLSCSPISGHRSVSWYQQTPGQGLQFLFEYFSETQRNKGNFPGRFSGRQFSNSRSEMNVSTLELGDSALYLCASSLTSGGASDTQYFGPGTRLTVL.

This clone came up once. A much larger clone lies one base from this, so it may be a read error. The CDR3 nucleotides are TGTGCCAGCAGTGACGGACAGGGGAATTCACCCCTCCACTTT. Protein sequence: CASSDGQGNSPLHF. The chain has TRBV6-4 and TRBJ1-6, with TRBD1 matching over 9 bases. Germline V gives CDR1 MRHNA, CDR2 SNTAGT. The junction had 0 bases not matched to a gene; V was cut back by 2 bases and J by 7 bases. The length of the CDR3 is 14 residues.

The chain uses TRBV5-1 and TRBJ1-2; tentative D call: TRBD1 (6 bases). The CDR3 covers 12 residues. The germline gives CDR1 SGHRS, CDR2 YFSETQ. V was shortened by 2 bases and J by 6 bases, with 8 bases between the two germline ends. This chain's CDR3 is CASSFRQDGYTF. DNA for the CDR3: TGCGCCAGCAGCTTTCGACAGGATGGCTACACCTTC.

The V and J genes are TRBV27 and TRBJ2-1, with TRBD2 matching 9 bases. The CDR3 consists of 16 residues. The J segment lost 9 bases and the V segment lost 0 bases, leaving 9 bases of the junction unmatched. The V gene's germline CDR1 is MNHEY and CDR2 SMNVEV (reference sequence). The CDR3 region has the DNA TGTGCCAGCAGTTTATCGTTCAGCGGGGGGCCATCTGAGCAGTTCTTC. Amino acid sequence: CASSLSFSGGPSEQFF.

V and J are TRBV6-5 and TRBJ1-1; weak D call: TRBD1 (5 bases). Germline CDR1 and CDR2: MNHEY and SVGAGI. This CDR3 is built from 13 residues. V was shortened by 7 bases and J by 5 bases, with 14 bases between the two germline ends. The CDR3 nucleotides read TGTGCCAGCACCCTGCGGGGGGGGACTGAAGCTTTCTTT. Translation: CASTLRGGTEAFF.

DNA of the CDR3: TGCGCCAGCAGTCAACTCCCCAGGGGAGTCTACAATGAGCAGTTCTTC. It encodes CASSQLPRGVYNEQFF. The gene calls are TRBV23-1 and TRBJ2-1; maybe TRBD1 (6 bases). TRBV23-1 belongs to the ORF category, with a function that is uncertain. V was shortened by 2 bases and J by 3 bases, with 14 bases between the two germline ends. The CDR3 has 16 residues.

CDR3 protein: CASSQVIGASAGELFF. The CDR3 DNA reads as TGCGCCAGCAGCCAAGTGATCGGGGCAAGTGCCGGGGAGCTGTTTTTT. This chain joins TRBV4-1 and TRBJ2-2; D is perhaps TRBD1 or TRBD2 (5 bases each). The CDR3 has 16 amino acids. V was shortened by 1 base and J by 6 bases, with 15 bases between the two germline ends. Per germline, CDR1 MGHRA and CDR2 YSYEKL.

As regards this clone: Other nucleotide sequences from this sample produce the same CDR3. The chain combines TRBV4-1 with TRBJ1-1; D may be TRBD1 (5 bases). The CDR3 runs to 15 residues. Germline CDR1 and CDR2: MGHRA and YSYEKL. V lost 0 bases and J lost 6, with 14 bases in between. CDR3 residues: CASSQDAAGQAEAFF. Here the CDR3 DNA reads TGCGCCAGCAGCCAAGATGCGGCAGGGCAGGCTGAAGCTTTCTTT.

The genes are TRBV25-1 and TRBJ1-4, with TRBD1 matching 7 bases. The CDR3 contains 15 residues. V lost 10 bases and J lost 7; bases outside the gene matches: 15. The germline V gene encodes CDR1 MGHDK and CDR2 SYGVNS. The CDR3 loop reads CATRPGQGEAEKLFF. The CDR3 bases are TGTGCCACCAGACCAGGCCAGGGGGAGGCTGAAAAACTGTTTTTT.

The chain has TRBV4-2 and TRBJ1-3; 7 bases agree with TRBD1. This CDR3 comprises 16 residues. V lost 2 bases and J lost 2; bases outside the gene matches: 6. Germline-derived CDR1 and CDR2 are LGHNA and YNFKEQ. The CDR3 reads CASSQPATGAGNTIYF. CDR3 sequence (DNA): TGTGCCAGCAGCCAACCCGCTACAGGGGCTGGAAACACCATATATTTT.

The chain has TRBV18 and TRBJ1-5; D not certain. The length of the CDR3 is 16 residues. CDR1 and CDR2 from the germline V gene are KGHSH and LQKENI. V was pared by 0 bases and J by 3 bases, with 12 bases between. The CDR3 sequence is CASSPPGRGDNQPQHF. The CDR3 coding sequence is TGTGCCAGCTCACCACCCGGCCGGGGTGACAATCAGCCCCAGCATTTT.

This rearrangement joins TRBV6-6 to TRBJ2-1; 8 nucleotides agree with TRBD1. Germline V CDR1 and CDR2: MNHNY, SVGAGI (reference sequence). The length of the CDR3 is 15 residues. The trim removed 2 bases at V and 9 bases at J, leaving 9 bases unmatched. CDR3 nucleotide sequence: TGTGCCAGCAGTTACCAGGACAGGGCTAGTGGTGAGCAGTTCTTC. This encodes CASSYQDRASGEQFF.

The J gene is TRBJ2-2, the V gene TRBV6-4; 11 bases line up with TRBD1. The CDR3 spans 16 residues. Looked up from germline, CDR1 is MRHNA and CDR2 is SNTAGT. J gave up 4 bases and V 6 bases, and 7 bases lay outside the gene matches. CDR3 DNA sequence: TGTGCCAGCAGCCGGACAGGGGGCGATTCCACCGGGGAGCTGTTTTTT. This sequence encodes CASSRTGGDSTGELFF.

The chain employs TRBV7-9 and TRBJ2-1; perhaps TRBD2 as D (7 bases). Germline V gives CDR1 SEHNR, CDR2 FQNEAQ (reference sequence). V was pared by 5 bases and J by 8 bases, with 16 bases between. The CDR3 totals 14 residues. The CDR3 nucleotides are TGTGCCAGCAGCCCCGGAGGGGGGGCTCATGAGCAGTTCTTC. Encoded protein: CASSPGGGAHEQFF.

The chain combines TRBV7-9 with TRBJ2-3, with D possibly matching TRBD2 (5 bases). This CDR3 contains 16 residues. Germline CDR1 is SEHNR and CDR2 is FQNEAQ (reference sequence). The V and J ends lost 5 bases and 3 bases respectively, with 18 bases between them. The CDR3, as DNA: TGTGCCAGCAGCCCTCCCCGGGTAGCGCAGACAGATACGCAGTATTTT. Residues: CASSPPRVAQTDTQYF.

The CDR3 is CASSSPRASRVSDTQYF. The CDR3 nucleotides are TGTGCCAGCTCAAGCCCGAGGGCGTCGCGTGTTTCAGATACGCAGTATTTT. V gene TRBV11-2 combines with J gene TRBJ2-3; perhaps TRBD2 as D (5 bases). Germline CDR1 and CDR2: SGHAT and FQNNGV. The CDR3 contains 17 residues. Trimming took off 8 bases at V and 4 bases at J, with 25 bases between the two ends. Full variable domain (outside the CDR3, taken from reference TRBV11-2 and TRBJ2-3): EAGVAQSPRYKIIEKRQSVAFWCNPISGHATLYWYQQILGQGPKLLIQFQNNGVVDDSQLPKDRFSAERLKGVDSTLKIQPAKLEDSAVYLCASSSPRASRVSDTQYFGPGTRLTVL.

The rearrangement joins TRBV28 to TRBJ2-7; possible D gene TRBD1, 6 bases. Trimming removed 5 bases at V and 0 bases at J, with 11 bases between. In germline, CDR1 is MDHEN, CDR2 SYDVKM. The CDR3 is 14 residues long. DNA of the CDR3: TGTGCCAGCAGTACAGGGTTCAGCTCCTACGAGCAGTACTTC. Translation: CASSTGFSSYEQYF.

The chain links TRBV11-2 to TRBJ2-3, with D perhaps TRBD2 (6 bases). This CDR3 is 14 amino acids long. Germline-derived CDR1 and CDR2 are SGHAT and FQNNGV. Trimming removed 3 bases at V and 3 bases at J, with 10 bases between. The CDR3: CASSLGGATDTQYF. CDR3 DNA sequence: TGTGCCAGCAGCTTGGGGGGAGCGACAGATACGCAGTATTTT.